This T cell receptor beta chain came from a study of technical replicates of blood from a handful of donors. Method: immunoSEQ multiplex PCR; TCRdb's copy keeps in-frame clones and lacks some. The table lists about 72,000 clones, roughly 92% of them singletons. This clonotype was sampled from a human donor in good health. Sequencing input: T cells isolated from PBMCs.

The CDR3 DNA reads as TGTGCCACCTCCAGGTCCCATACGCAGTATTTT. It encodes CATSRSHTQYF. This chain joins TRBV15 and TRBJ2-3; D not certain. Trimming took 8 bases from V and 7 from J, leaving 10 bases between them. The germline V gene encodes CDR1 LNHNV and CDR2 YYDKDF (reference sequence). The CDR3 sequence is 11 residues long.